This TCR beta chain was identified in a study of T cell repertoires in cytomegalovirus infection. The overall study: It was recently identified HLA-C-restricted and well-studied HLA-B-restricted CMV epitopes that the study used. CMV infection and matching HLA type were both indicated by public TCR beta signatures.

At least ten counts were recorded for this clonotype. As yet, its antigen is unknown. This CDR3 spans 11 amino acids. Germline V CDR1 and CDR2: SGDLS, YYNGEE. Trimming took off 0 bases at V and 5 bases at J, with 2 bases between the two ends. One entry per CDR3 protein results from TCRdb running MiXCR on the reads. The sample records around 750,000 distinct CDR3 sequences, 30% to 35% being singletons. General study points: Clonotypes of TCR beta that were HLA-C-restricted and CMV-specific dominated the ex vivo response.

The sequences come from cultured CD8+ T cells from PBMCs, collected from culture after CMV antigen stimulation. This TCR derives from a human donor in good health (CMV status not recorded). Some clones in this sample may be carry-over from other donors' samples. The chain employs TRBV9 and TRBJ2-5; unclear D gene. In DNA, the CDR3 is TGTGCCAGCAGCGTAGCTGAGACCCAGTACTTC. It encodes CASSVAETQYF.